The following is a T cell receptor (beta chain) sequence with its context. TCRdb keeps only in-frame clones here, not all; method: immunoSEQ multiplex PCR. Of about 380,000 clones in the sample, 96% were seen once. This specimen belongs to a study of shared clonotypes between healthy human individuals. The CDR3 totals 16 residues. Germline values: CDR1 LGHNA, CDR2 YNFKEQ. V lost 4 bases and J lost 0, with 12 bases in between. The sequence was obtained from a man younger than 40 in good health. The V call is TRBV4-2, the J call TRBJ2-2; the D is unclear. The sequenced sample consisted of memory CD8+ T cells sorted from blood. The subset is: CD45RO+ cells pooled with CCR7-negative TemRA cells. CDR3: CASSLQIGPNTGELFF. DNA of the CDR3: TGTGCCAGCAGCCTCCAAATCGGGCCGAACACCGGGGAGCTGTTTTTT.